This TCR beta chain is drawn from a study of cytomegalovirus exposure and HLA in healthy donors. The germline gives CDR1 MNHEY, CDR2 SMNVEV (reference sequence). The CDR3 consists of 17 residues. Losses at the gene ends were 5 bases for V and 4 bases for J; bases not matched to a gene: 14. The PCR ran on 60 Vbeta and 13 Jbeta primers. Produced via immunoSEQ multiplex PCR; TCRdb's table is partial and in-frame only. Of about 210,000 clones listed, roughly 82% are singletons. Sequences were obtained from PBMCs. This sequence originates from a man in his forties or fifties in good health and CMV-seropositive. V and J are TRBV27 and TRBJ1-2; 9 bases match TRBD1. CDR3 in DNA: TGTGCCAGCAGTCTTCTACCAACAGGGGGCGGTCCCTATGGCTACACCTTC. Its protein product is CASSLLPTGGGPYGYTF.